This TCR beta chain stems from a study of T cell repertoires in cytomegalovirus infection. TCRdb reprocessed the reads with MiXCR, giving one entry per CDR3 protein. This table holds 150,000 to 200,000 distinct CDR3 sequences, 17% found once. Germline V CDR1 and CDR2: DFQATT, SNEGSKA (reference sequence). CDR3 length: 14 residues. The trim removed 5 bases at V and 3 bases at J, leaving 7 bases unmatched. The genes are TRBV20-1 and TRBJ2-7, with 10 bases that match TRBD2. The specimen was CD8+ T cells from PBMCs. This sequence was found in a human donor in good health (CMV status not recorded). Some clones in this sample may be carry-over from other donors' samples. Written as DNA, the CDR3 is TGCAGTGCTCCTAGCGGGAGATCGATCTACGAGCAGTACTTC. Residues: CSAPSGRSIYEQYF.